These 31 T cell receptor beta chains were sequenced from one sample in a study of identical twins. TCRdb called the 5' RACE reads again in MiXCR, with one record for every CDR3 protein. The table includes 700,000 to 950,000 distinct CDR3 sequences, 9% to 15% detected once. The same sample was also studied in work on yellow fever vaccine responses in identical twins.

Material: PBMCs. All receptors come from a woman between 18 and 30 years old in good health.

This clonotype has at least ten counts. The chain has TRBV28 and TRBJ2-7; possible D gene TRBD2, 6 bases. Germline V gives CDR1 MDHEN, CDR2 SYDVKM. The CDR3 is 15 amino acids. V was pared by 1 base and J by 6 bases, with 16 bases between. The CDR3 region is CASSLSGDRLSEQYF. CDR3 bases: TGTGCCAGCAGTTTATCGGGGGATCGTCTTTCCGAGCAGTACTTC.

This chain uses TRBV28 with TRBJ1-5, with a weak D call TRBD1 (6 bases). This CDR3 contains 14 residues. The germline V gene has CDR1 MDHEN and CDR2 SYDVKM. Trimming took off 7 bases at V and 0 bases at J, with 10 bases between the two ends. The CDR3 sequence is CASTGTPSNQPQHF. CDR3 in DNA: TGTGCCAGCACGGGGACACCTAGCAATCAGCCCCAGCATTTT.

This clonotype turned up a few times. The gene calls are TRBV28 and TRBJ2-2; 11 bases are a match to TRBD2. In germline, CDR1 is MDHEN, CDR2 SYDVKM. The CDR3 runs 17 residues. J lost 2 bases, V lost 3 bases, and 5 bases had no gene match. This chain's CDR3 is CASSFPGLAENTGELFF. CDR3 DNA sequence: TGTGCCAGCAGTTTCCCGGGACTAGCGGAAAACACCGGGGAGCTGTTTTTT. The whole variable domain, filled in from reference TRBV28 and TRBJ2-2, reads DVKVTQSSRYLVKRTGEKVFLECVQDMDHENMFWYRQDPGLGLRLIYFSYDVKMKEKGDIPEGYSVSREKKERFSLILESASTNQTSMYLCASSFPGLAENTGELFFGEGSRLTVL.

V gene TRBV28 combines with J gene TRBJ1-5; possible D gene TRBD1, 5 bases. Looked up from germline, CDR1 is MDHEN and CDR2 is SYDVKM. The CDR3 contains 16 residues. V was trimmed by 7 bases and J by 7 bases, leaving 23 bases between them. The CDR3 region has the DNA TGTGCCAGCACCCCGGCTCGGGAGCAGGGCGGGCAGCCCCAGCATTTT. It is translated as CASTPAREQGGQPQHF.

This clonotype was seen only a few times. The chain uses TRBV6-1 and TRBJ1-5, with 7 positions matching TRBD1. The CDR3 length is 15 residues. Per the germline V gene, CDR1 is MNHNS and CDR2 is SASEGT. The ends lost 6 bases at V and 1 base at J; junction bases unmatched: 6. The CDR3 here is CASRSGTASNQPQHF. The CDR3 nucleotides are TGTGCCAGCAGATCCGGGACAGCGAGCAATCAGCCCCAGCATTTT.

V and J are TRBV10-3 and TRBJ2-1; D is tentatively TRBD1 or TRBD2 (5 bases each). Germline values: CDR1 ENHRY, CDR2 SYGVKD. Trimming stripped 2 bases from V and 3 bases from J, with 17 bases between. This CDR3 region has 17 residues. CDR3 bases: TGTGCCATCAGTGAGCACCCCGGGACCAAAAACTACAATGAGCAGTTCTTC. This gives the protein CAISEHPGTKNYNEQFF.

This clonotype was recorded a few times. As DNA, the CDR3 is TGTGCCAGCAGCCAAGAACCCGGCAGGGGGATCGGGGAGCTGTTTTTT. This gives the protein CASSQEPGRGIGELFF. The rearrangement links TRBV3-1 to TRBJ2-2; 7 bases are shared with TRBD1. Germline CDR1 LGHDT, CDR2 YNNKEL (reference sequence). J gave up 7 bases and V 0 bases, and 8 bases lay outside the gene matches. This CDR3 has 16 amino acids.

This clonotype came up a few times. J is TRBJ2-2 and V is TRBV4-1; 13 bases are a match to TRBD2. CDR1 MGHRA and CDR2 YSYEKL come from the germline V gene. This CDR3 region has 19 residues. V lost 2 bases, J lost 0 bases, and 6 bases stayed unmatched. CDR3 nucleotide sequence: TGCGCCAGCAGCCAAAGGACTAGCGGGAGCCCCGCGAACACCGGGGAGCTGTTTTTT. Translated, it gives CASSQRTSGSPANTGELFF.

This clonotype was detected a few times. The chain has TRBV7-9 and TRBJ2-7; a weak D match, TRBD2 (5 bases). The CDR3 is made up of 12 amino acids. Germline assignment: CDR1 SEHNR and CDR2 FQNEAQ (reference sequence). Trimming left V 3 bases short and J 7 bases short, with 10 bases between. The CDR3 reads CASSFPSREQYF. The CDR3 DNA sequence: TGTGCCAGCAGCTTCCCTAGCCGTGAGCAGTACTTC.

The rearrangement joins TRBV12-3 or TRBV12-4 to TRBJ2-4, with TRBD2 matching over 10 bases. This CDR3 is built from 18 residues. V gave up 4 bases and J gave up 1 base; unmatched junction bases: 10. The chain's CDR3 is CASSSSGSLSGAKNIQYF. The CDR3 bases are TGTGCCAGCAGTTCTAGCGGGAGTTTGTCTGGCGCCAAAAACATTCAGTACTTC.

The chain employs TRBV3-1 and TRBJ1-1; D not certain. The V gene's germline CDR1 is LGHDT and CDR2 YNNKEL (reference sequence). This CDR3 spans 13 amino acids. The V end was cut by 3 bases, the J end by 7 bases, with 12 bases between. The CDR3 region has the DNA TGTGCCAGCAGCCAGCGGACCACTATTGAAGCTTTCTTT. The encoded protein is CASSQRTTIEAFF.

This clonotype turned up a few times. The chain uses TRBV20-1 and TRBJ1-5; D gene uncertain. This CDR3 has 15 amino acids. Germline lookup yields CDR1 DFQATT and CDR2 SNEGSKA (reference sequence). Between the trimmed V and J ends, which lost 3 bases and 0 bases, there was a span of 12 bases. The CDR3 protein is CSARIGLASNQPQHF. CDR3 nucleotides: TGCAGTGCTAGGATAGGGCTCGCTAGCAATCAGCCCCAGCATTTT.

This clonotype was found many times. The rearrangement joins TRBV3-1 to TRBJ2-7; 8 bases line up with TRBD1. Germline values: CDR1 LGHDT, CDR2 YNNKEL (reference sequence). V lost 1 base, J lost 3 bases, and 5 bases stayed unmatched. CDR3 length equals 15 residues. CDR3 region: CASSQVGTGFYEQYF. The CDR3 DNA sequence: TGTGCCAGCAGCCAAGTCGGGACAGGATTCTACGAGCAGTACTTC.

This clonotype was picked up a small number of times. CDR3 nucleotides: TGTGCTAACAACCAGGGGGGGCACACTGAAGCTTTCTTT. Protein: CANNQGGHTEAFF. The chain links TRBV2 to TRBJ1-1, with TRBD1 matching 7 bases. This CDR3 is built from 13 residues. The germline V gene encodes CDR1 SNHLY and CDR2 FYNNEI.

The chain couples TRBV14 to TRBJ2-1; a possible D gene is TRBD1 (6 bases). Germline V lookup: CDR1 SGHDN, CDR2 FVKESK. The CDR3 loop spans 15 amino acids. The ends were cut back, 2 bases at V and 3 bases at J, with 11 bases in the middle. DNA for the CDR3: TGTGCCAGCAGCCAATCCCACAGGGACTACAATGAGCAGTTCTTC. Protein: CASSQSHRDYNEQFF.

This clonotype has more than one count but fewer than ten. The CDR3 nucleotides are TGTGCCAGCAGCTTAGCGAGAGAGGGACTAGCGGGGGGGTCCTACAATGAGCAGTTCTTC. This gives the protein CASSLAREGLAGGSYNEQFF. The V gene is TRBV7-8, the J gene TRBJ2-1, with 16 bases fitting TRBD2. Germline CDR1 reads SGHVS; CDR2 reads FQNEAQ. J lost 1 base, V lost 0 bases, and 6 bases had no gene match. The CDR3 is made up of 20 amino acids. The full variable domain, in which reference TRBV7-8 and TRBJ2-1 provide the parts outside the CDR3, is GAGVSQSPRYKVAKRGQDVALRCDPISGHVSLFWYQQALGQGPEFLTYFQNEAQLDKSGLPSDRFFAERPEGSVSTLKIQRTQQEDSAVYLCASSLAREGLAGGSYNEQFFGPGTRLTVL.

This sequence joins TRBV24-1 and TRBJ2-7; 8 bases are shared with TRBD1. The CDR3 is made up of 14 amino acids. Per germline, CDR1 KGHDR and CDR2 SFDVKD. Trimming took 5 bases from V and 5 from J; bases not matched to a gene: 7. CDR3 sequence: CATSGDRTNDEQYF. Written as DNA, the CDR3 is TGTGCCACCAGTGGGGACAGGACGAACGACGAGCAGTACTTC.

The V call is TRBV12-3 or TRBV12-4, the J call TRBJ1-5; TRBD1 matches 7 bases. J gave up 3 bases and V 4 bases, and 6 bases lay outside the gene matches. There are 15 residues in the CDR3. The CDR3 DNA reads as TGTGCCAGCAGTTCCGGACAGGAGGCCAATCAGCCCCAGCATTTT. The encoded protein is CASSSGQEANQPQHF.

This clonotype has only a few counts. V gene TRBV3-1 combines with J gene TRBJ2-7; maybe TRBD1 (5 bases). The CDR3 extends over 14 amino acids. Trimming stripped 0 bases from V and 7 bases from J, with 13 bases between. Germline V gene sequence: CDR1 LGHDT, CDR2 YNNKEL (reference sequence). The CDR3 nucleotides read TGTGCCAGCAGCCAAGATATGACAGTAGGTGAGCAGTACTTC. Its translation is CASSQDMTVGEQYF.

There are a few counts of this clonotype. The J gene is TRBJ1-1, the V gene TRBV18, with D perhaps TRBD1 (6 bases). Trimming stripped 4 bases from V and 8 bases from J, with 11 bases between. CDR1 and CDR2 from the germline V gene are KGHSH and LQKENI. The CDR3 is 12 residues long. DNA of the CDR3: TGTGCCAGCTCACTCGACAGGAAAGAAGCTTTCTTT. Its protein is CASSLDRKEAFF.

This clonotype appeared a few times. The CDR3 sequence is CATNPGLAWDEQFF. CDR3 nucleotides: TGTGCCACTAACCCGGGACTAGCTTGGGATGAGCAGTTCTTC. V usage is TRBV28 and J usage is TRBJ2-1; TRBD2 matches at 9 bases. The CDR3 has 14 residues. The trim removed 10 bases at V and 8 bases at J, leaving 12 bases unmatched. CDR1 MDHEN and CDR2 SYDVKM come from the germline V gene.

This clonotype was seen only a few times. The V gene is TRBV24-1, the J gene TRBJ2-2; no definite D call. CDR1 is KGHDR, CDR2 SFDVKD, per germline. The CDR3 consists of 13 residues. Trimming removed 4 bases at V and 5 bases at J, with 7 bases between. The CDR3 loop is CATSDTGTGELFF. CDR3 bases: TGTGCCACCAGTGACACCGGGACCGGGGAGCTGTTTTTT.

The chain has TRBV6-1 and TRBJ1-5, with TRBD1 matching over 7 bases. Unmatched junction bases numbered 17, after V lost 3 bases and J lost 0 bases. Germline V CDR1 and CDR2: MNHNS, SASEGT. The CDR3 runs 20 residues. CDR3 coding DNA: TGTGCCAGCAGTGACGCGGTAGGGGACAGCAGTCTATATAGCAATCAGCCCCAGCATTTT. It codes for CASSDAVGDSSLYSNQPQHF.

As to this clonotype: This may arise from a read error, as a much more abundant clone is one base away. The chain joins TRBV7-9 to TRBJ2-1; unclear D gene. CDR1 is SEHNR and CDR2 is FQNEAQ in the germline V gene (reference sequence). CDR3 length equals 13 residues. V lost 1 base, J lost 5 bases, and 6 bases lay in between. For the CDR3, the DNA is TGTGCCAGCAGCTTAGATGGGAACAATGAGCAGTTCTTC. Protein: CASSLDGNNEQFF.

This clonotype has just a few counts. This chain connects TRBV29-1 to TRBJ1-4; TRBD1 might be the D (6 bases). The germline V gene encodes CDR1 SQVTM and CDR2 ANQGSEA. The ends were cut back, 7 bases at V and 4 bases at J, with 7 bases in the middle. CDR3 length: 11 residues. The CDR3, as DNA: TGCAGCGCCAGGGGTAATGAAAAACTGTTTTTT. As protein: CSARGNEKLFF.

The rearrangement joins TRBV20-1 to TRBJ1-2; TRBD1 matches 7 bases. The V segment lost 3 bases and the J segment 2 bases; nucleotides outside the gene matches: 3. CDR1 and CDR2 from the germline V gene are DFQATT and SNEGSKA (reference sequence). The CDR3 has 13 amino acids. The CDR3 DNA follows: TGCAGTGCTAGGGGGGACAGCAACTATGGCTACACCTTC. Its translation is CSARGDSNYGYTF.

This clonotype was recorded many times. This chain joins TRBV10-3 and TRBJ2-6; D is unresolved. The ends were cut back, 10 bases at V and 3 bases at J, with 10 bases in the middle. The CDR3 covers 13 residues. Looked up from germline, CDR1 is ENHRY and CDR2 is SYGVKD. The CDR3 loop reads CATWNFGANVLTF. The CDR3 DNA reads as TGTGCCACCTGGAACTTTGGGGCCAACGTCCTGACTTTC.

J is TRBJ2-1 and V is TRBV7-8, with TRBD2 identical over 12 bases. Per germline, CDR1 SGHVS and CDR2 FQNEAQ. This CDR3 spans 17 amino acids. V lost 5 bases, J lost 7 bases, and 12 bases stayed unmatched. CDR3 amino acids: CASSPSALAGGSNEQFF. In DNA form, the CDR3 reads TGTGCCAGCAGCCCATCCGCCCTAGCGGGGGGGAGTAATGAGCAGTTCTTC.

V usage is TRBV29-1 and J usage is TRBJ2-1; D unclear. This CDR3 has 14 residues. Trimming cost V 6 bases and J 2 bases, with 14 bases left between them. CDR1 is SQVTM and CDR2 is ANQGSEA in the germline V gene. The CDR3 protein is CSVPPSITYNEQFF. CDR3 coding DNA: TGCAGCGTACCACCTAGTATCACCTACAATGAGCAGTTCTTC.

This clonotype was recorded many times. The chain links TRBV4-1 to TRBJ2-5, with no clear D. V lost 5 bases to trimming and J lost 0 bases, with 7 bases between them. This CDR3 region has 13 residues. From germline, CDR1 is MGHRA and CDR2 YSYEKL. The CDR3 loop is CASSLLNQETQYF. The CDR3 DNA is TGCGCCAGCAGCTTGCTCAACCAAGAGACCCAGTACTTC.

This clonotype showed up just a few times. The CDR3 region is CSARTSGSSYEQYF. Here the CDR3 DNA reads TGCAGTGCTAGGACTAGCGGGAGCTCCTACGAGCAGTACTTC. V is TRBV20-1 and J is TRBJ2-7; 12 nucleotides line up with TRBD2. CDR3 size: 14 residues. The germline V gene has CDR1 DFQATT and CDR2 SNEGSKA (reference sequence). The J segment lost 0 bases and the V segment lost 3 bases, leaving 0 bases of the junction unmatched.